This T cell receptor beta chain was recorded in a study of PD-1 blockade in classical Hodgkin lymphoma. Regarding the study as a whole: Newly diagnosed patients had diversity similar to the baseline diversity of complete responders. Some patients started nivolumab under 1 year after ASCT, and they were excluded. Diversity in CD4+ TCRs, unlike that measured in CD8+ TCRs, had risen significantly by C4D1.

J was trimmed by 0 bases and V by 8 bases; bases with no gene match: 1. Germline CDR1 LNHDA, CDR2 SQIVND (reference sequence). CDR3 size: 13 residues. Sequencing was performed with immunoSEQ multiplex PCR; in TCRdb, only in-frame clones are kept and a portion is missing. The data show 90,000 to 100,000 clones, approximately 92% seen once. Every one of the patients relapsed after autologous stem cell transplantation (brentuximab vedotin exposure was variable). Note on this clone: The antigen is undetermined.

The chain links TRBV19 to TRBJ2-3; TRBD2 agrees at 8 bases. This TCR came from a human donor with classical Hodgkin lymphoma. Sequenced material: peripheral blood mononuclear cells (PBMCs), taken at baseline. The CDR3 DNA reads TGTGCCAGTTCTAGCGGGAGCACAGATACGCAGTATTTT. This encodes CASSSGSTDTQYF.